Listed here are 21 T cell receptor beta chains from one sample, sequenced in a study of blood T cell repertoires in COVID-19. Produced via immunoSEQ multiplex PCR; TCRdb's table is partial and in-frame only. The sample lists approximately 150,000 clones; 85% to 90% were seen once. Sequences were obtained from peripheral blood. These receptors were collected from a man aged 45-65 years with active or convalescent COVID-19.

This clone occurred a few times. This chain links TRBV19 with TRBJ2-2; D may be TRBD2 (6 bases). The germline V gene has CDR1 LNHDA and CDR2 SQIVND (reference sequence). Between the trimmed V and J ends, which lost 7 bases and 2 bases, there was a span of 17 bases. This CDR3 is built from 16 residues. CDR3 bases: TGTGCCAGTAACACCTTCGCGGGGTTAAACACCGGGGAGCTGTTTTTT. This sequence encodes CASNTFAGLNTGELFF.

V usage is TRBV4-3 and J usage is TRBJ2-3; TRBD1 aligns across 9 bases. J lost 3 bases, V lost 0 bases, and 13 bases had no gene match. Germline loops: CDR1 LGHNA, CDR2 YSLEER. The CDR3 covers 19 residues. CDR3 sequence: CASSQEGGTGLAGTDTQYF. CDR3 sequence (DNA): TGCGCCAGCAGCCAAGAAGGCGGGACAGGGCTTGCCGGAACAGATACGCAGTATTTT.

V is TRBV19 and J is TRBJ2-7; 9 bases agree with TRBD1. Germline V gene sequence: CDR1 LNHDA, CDR2 SQIVND (reference sequence). Losses at the gene ends were 5 bases for V and 3 bases for J; bases not matched to a gene: 5. The CDR3 runs to 14 residues. The CDR3 is CASSPGTGNYEQYF. The CDR3 nucleotides read TGTGCCAGTAGTCCCGGGACAGGGAACTACGAGCAGTACTTC.

The gene calls are TRBV18 and TRBJ2-2; TRBD1 matches at 7 bases. Germline V gene sequence: CDR1 KGHSH, CDR2 LQKENI. This CDR3 has 15 residues. J was trimmed by 1 base and V by 5 bases; bases with no gene match: 4. The DNA of the CDR3 is TGTGCCAGCTCAACCGGGACAGAGAACACCGGGGAGCTGTTTTTT. This gives the protein CASSTGTENTGELFF.

This clone was observed a single time. This rearrangement joins TRBV3-1 (or the pseudogene TRBV3-2) to TRBJ2-3; TRBD2 matches 8 bases. V lost 4 bases to trimming and J lost 3 bases; unmatched junction nucleotides: 9. Germline CDR1 is LGHDT and CDR2 is YNNKEL (reference sequence). The CDR3 runs to 16 residues. Here the CDR3 reads CASSPIAGTRTDTQYF. The CDR3 coding sequence is TGTGCCAGCAGCCCAATAGCGGGGACGCGTACAGATACGCAGTATTTT.

The chain has TRBV5-5 and TRBJ2-2; TRBD1 is a possible D gene (6 bases). The CDR3 is made up of 16 amino acids. Trimming cost V 0 bases and J 5 bases, with 14 bases left between them. Germline V gene lookup returns CDR1 SGHKS and CDR2 YYEKEE (reference sequence). DNA of the CDR3: TGTGCCAGCAGCTTGGAATTGGGGGCTGAGACCGGGGAGCTGTTTTTT. It specifies CASSLELGAETGELFF.

This chain connects TRBV15 to TRBJ1-1; D might be TRBD1 (5 bases). Trimming removed 4 bases from V and 0 bases from J, with 12 bases in between. Germline values: CDR1 LNHNV, CDR2 YYDKDF (reference sequence). There are 15 residues in the CDR3. Here the CDR3 reads CATSTGGMVNTEAFF. CDR3 in DNA: TGTGCCACCAGCACGGGGGGGATGGTGAACACTGAAGCTTTCTTT. The full variable domain, with the rest looked up from reference TRBV15 and TRBJ1-1, is DAMVIQNPRYQVTQFGKPVTLSCSQTLNHNVMYWYQQKSSQAPKLLFHYYDKDFNNEADTPDNFQSRRPNTSFCFLDIRSPGLGDTAMYLCATSTGGMVNTEAFFGQGTRLTVV.

V usage is TRBV3-1 (or the pseudogene TRBV3-2) and J usage is TRBJ2-1, with D perhaps matching TRBD1 (7 bases). The CDR3 runs to 16 residues. Germline loops: CDR1 LGHDT, CDR2 YNNKEL (reference sequence). The ends were cut back, 3 bases at V and 2 bases at J, with 14 bases in the middle. In DNA form, the CDR3 reads TGTGCCAGCAGCCACCGGGGGACAGATCCCTACAATGAGCAGTTCTTC. This encodes CASSHRGTDPYNEQFF.

V gene TRBV5-4 combines with J gene TRBJ2-3, with D hard to call. CDR1 is SGHNT and CDR2 is YYREEE in the germline V gene (reference sequence). The CDR3 has 14 amino acids. The V end was cut by 4 bases, the J end by 1 base, with 10 bases between. CDR3 DNA sequence: TGTGCCAGCAGCATGACACCGGGCACAGATACGCAGTATTTT. This gives the protein CASSMTPGTDTQYF.

This clone was observed a single time. The chain combines TRBV27 with TRBJ2-1; D not resolved. Germline V gene lookup returns CDR1 MNHEY and CDR2 SMNVEV (reference sequence). This CDR3 region has 13 residues. V lost 2 bases and J lost 3, with 5 bases in between. The CDR3 loop reads CASSLGSYNEQFF. For the CDR3, the DNA is TGTGCCAGCAGTTTAGGCAGCTACAATGAGCAGTTCTTC.

This chain connects TRBV12-5 to TRBJ2-2; D call uncertain. The CDR3 is made up of 13 amino acids. Germline V lookup: CDR1 LGHNT, CDR2 FRNRAP. Trimming shortened V by 7 bases and J by 6 bases, and 12 bases separated the two germline ends. CDR3 nucleotide sequence: TGTGCTAGTGCTAGACTTGATTCCGGGGAGCTGTTTTTT. This translates into CASARLDSGELFF.

This chain links TRBV30 with TRBJ2-7, with 10 bases matching TRBD1. In germline, CDR1 is GTSNPN, CDR2 SVGIG (reference sequence). The CDR3 is 12 amino acids. V shed 1 base and J 6 bases; nucleotides not matched to a gene: 0. The DNA for the CDR3 is TGTGCCTGGAGTGGGGACAGGGGCGAGCAGTACTTC. Protein sequence: CAWSGDRGEQYF.

CDR3 amino acids: CASSAGTRQPMDTQYF. CDR3 DNA: TGCGCCAGCAGCGCCGGGACAAGGCAGCCGATGGATACCCAGTACTTC. The chain is built from TRBV5-1 and TRBJ2-5, with D possibly matching TRBD1 (6 bases). The CDR3 sequence is 16 residues long. Per germline, CDR1 SGHRS and CDR2 YFSETQ. V dropped 4 bases and J dropped 8 bases, with 24 bases sitting between them.

V and J are TRBV18 and TRBJ2-7; perhaps TRBD1 as D (5 bases). The germline CDR1 and CDR2 sequences are KGHSH and LQKENI. This CDR3 has 14 residues. V gave up 0 bases and J gave up 5 bases, with 11 bases separating them. This CDR3 reads CASSPPKGFNEQYF. The CDR3 DNA sequence: TGTGCCAGCTCACCACCGAAGGGGTTCAACGAGCAGTACTTC.

The chain has TRBV7-8 and TRBJ1-4; 9 bases are a match to TRBD1. V lost 5 bases and J lost 8; bases outside the gene matches: 9. The CDR3 extends over 15 amino acids. Germline V gene lookup returns CDR1 SGHVS and CDR2 FQNEAQ. CDR3 residues: CASSPPDRGGEKLFF. In DNA form, the CDR3 reads TGTGCCAGCAGCCCCCCGGACAGGGGTGGGGAAAAACTGTTTTTT.

This chain joins TRBV18 and TRBJ2-1, with TRBD2 as a possible D gene (6 bases). Trimming took 2 bases from V and 14 from J, leaving 10 bases between them. Germline CDR1 and CDR2: KGHSH and LQKENI. This CDR3 contains 11 residues. CDR3 sequence reads: CASSPGGSEFF. For the CDR3, the DNA is TGTGCCAGCTCACCAGGAGGGTCTGAGTTCTTC.

This clone appeared a single time. The chain links TRBV6-4 to TRBJ1-1, with no clear D. V dropped 5 bases and J dropped 1 base, with 8 bases sitting between them. CDR3 length: 13 residues. Germline CDR1 MRHNA, CDR2 SNTAGT. CDR3 in DNA: TGTGCCAGCAGTATAACAGAGAACACTGAAGCTTTCTTT. This translates into CASSITENTEAFF.

This clone was recorded once. This sequence joins TRBV4-2 and TRBJ2-7; D might be TRBD2 (6 bases). Germline loops: CDR1 LGHNA, CDR2 YNFKEQ. This CDR3 comprises 14 residues. Trimming cost V 1 base and J 0 bases, with 7 bases left between them. CDR3 region: CASSQVTSSYEQYF. Written as DNA, the CDR3 is TGTGCCAGCAGCCAAGTGACTAGCTCCTACGAGCAGTACTTC.

The CDR3: CASSPTGYSNQPQHF. The DNA of the CDR3 is TGTGCCAGCAGCCCAACAGGATATAGCAATCAGCCCCAGCATTTT. The chain has TRBV27 and TRBJ1-5, with a tentative D call TRBD1 (5 bases). Trimming removed 6 bases from V and 0 bases from J, with 12 bases in between. Germline V gives CDR1 MNHEY, CDR2 SMNVEV (reference sequence). The CDR3 is 15 amino acids.

This clone has more than one count but fewer than ten. V usage is TRBV18 and J usage is TRBJ2-7, with 12 bases that match TRBD2. Germline CDR1 KGHSH, CDR2 LQKENI. V shed 4 bases, J shed 5 bases, and the junction held 9 bases outside the gene matches. The CDR3 consists of 16 residues. DNA for the CDR3: TGTGCCAGCTCACGACTAGCGGGGGACGTAAGGGACGAGCAGTACTTC. Protein sequence: CASSRLAGDVRDEQYF.

This chain joins TRBV5-4 and TRBJ2-2; D is unresolved. The V gene's germline CDR1 is SGHNT and CDR2 YYREEE (reference sequence). This CDR3 is built from 15 residues. Between the trimmed V and J ends, which lost 1 base and 1 base, there was a span of 8 bases. In DNA form, the CDR3 reads TGTGCCAGCAGCTTGTTCCGGAGGAACACCGGGGAGCTGTTTTTT. Encoded protein: CASSLFRRNTGELFF.